The next 12 T cell receptor beta chains were all read from a single sample in a study of T cells in Graves' hyperthyroidism and ophthalmopathy (dated by TCRdb to 2018 to 2020). Library prep was done by multiplex PCR. TCRdb lists the instrument as Illumina HiSeq 2000. TCR beta CDR3 regions were amplified from RNA transcripts. The TCR CDR3 was subjected to a first round of RT-PCR using the HTBI primer set and the Qiagen OneStep RT-PCR kit. The raw public reads went through TCRdb reprocessing: fastp at Q25, MiXCR clone calling, in-frame beta chains kept. Entries that share a CDR3 protein sequence are merged under the most common genes and DNA. For this sample the table gives under 400,000 distinct CDR3 sequences, of which about 15% were detected only once. The top ten clonotypes cover 9.5% to 12% of the sample. Material for sequencing was blood. These receptor sequences come from a woman aged 60 to 75 with Graves' hyperthyroidism.

This clonotype was detected only once. The chain carries TRBV15 and TRBJ2-1, with 10 nucleotides matching TRBD2. Trimming cost V 2 bases and J 7 bases; bases outside gene matches: 8. This CDR3 contains 16 residues. Germline loops: CDR1 LNHNV, CDR2 YYDKDF (reference sequence). CDR3 coding DNA: TGTGCCACCAGCAGACCTAGCGGGAGTAGTAAGAATGAGCAGTTCTTC. This encodes CATSRPSGSSKNEQFF. The full variable domain, rest sourced from reference TRBV15 and TRBJ2-1, is DAMVIQNPRYQVTQFGKPVTLSCSQTLNHNVMYWYQQKSSQAPKLLFHYYDKDFNNEADTPDNFQSRRPNTSFCFLDIRSPGLGDTAMYLCATSRPSGSSKNEQFFGPGTRLTVL.

The sample holds a few counts of this clonotype. The chain has TRBV6-6 and TRBJ2-5; 7 positions match TRBD1. The CDR3 length is 14 residues. CDR1 and CDR2 (germline): MNHNY, SVGAGI (reference sequence). The V segment lost 2 bases and the J segment 4 bases; nucleotides outside the gene matches: 4. The CDR3 sequence: CASSYDRVSETQYF. The CDR3 DNA sequence: TGTGCCAGCAGTTACGACAGGGTTTCAGAGACCCAGTACTTC.

This clonotype was seen ten or more times. This sequence joins TRBV28 and TRBJ2-1; 9 bases are shared with TRBD1. V lost 6 bases to trimming and J lost 2 bases; unmatched junction nucleotides: 5. Germline values: CDR1 MDHEN, CDR2 SYDVKM. The CDR3 is 15 residues long. The DNA of the CDR3 is TGTGCCAGCAGGATGGACAGGGGAACCTACAATGAGCAGTTCTTC. Translating gives CASRMDRGTYNEQFF.

This clonotype turned up a few times. The V call is TRBV6-1, the J call TRBJ2-2; no firm D call. The CDR3 loop spans 14 amino acids. Trimming removed 5 bases from V and 4 bases from J, with 11 bases in between. From germline, CDR1 is MNHNS and CDR2 SASEGT. CDR3 nucleotides: TGTGCCAGCAGTTTAAGCACAGTCACCGGGGAGCTGTTTTTT. This sequence encodes CASSLSTVTGELFF.

As for this clonotype: A single base separates this from a much larger clone, so it may be a read error. The chain carries TRBV27 and TRBJ2-7; D remains unclear. The V gene lost 5 bases and the J gene lost 3 bases, with 5 bases spanning the gap. The CDR3 runs 11 residues. Germline V gives CDR1 MNHEY, CDR2 SMNVEV (reference sequence). The CDR3 here is CASSNLYEQYF. CDR3 nucleotide sequence: TGTGCCAGCAGTAACCTCTACGAGCAGTACTTC.

In its sample, this clonotype was seen many times. V usage is TRBV7-3 and J usage is TRBJ2-1; no firm D call. This CDR3 has 13 residues. V was clipped by 3 bases and J by 4 bases, with 7 bases between them. Germline V CDR1 and CDR2: SGHTA, FQGTGA. CDR3 region: CASSFTLYNEQFF. The CDR3 nucleotides are TGTGCCAGCAGCTTCACCCTTTACAATGAGCAGTTCTTC.

This clonotype was observed many times. The gene calls are TRBV20-1 and TRBJ2-3; 11 positions match TRBD1. V was pared by 6 bases and J by 6 bases, with 11 bases of the junction left unmatched. This CDR3 spans 15 amino acids. CDR1 is DFQATT and CDR2 is SNEGSKA in the germline V gene (reference sequence). The CDR3 bases are TGCAGTGCCCCCCGGGGACAGGGGGACCCGGATACGCAGTATTTT. Translated, it gives CSAPRGQGDPDTQYF.

The chain has TRBV19 and TRBJ2-5; D remains unclear. The CDR3 totals 14 residues. Germline V gene sequence: CDR1 LNHDA, CDR2 SQIVND (reference sequence). The V end lost 7 bases, the J end lost 1 base, and 13 bases lay between the germline ends. The CDR3 loop is CASTKNSGQETQYF. The CDR3 nucleotides read TGTGCCAGTACCAAAAATTCGGGCCAAGAGACCCAGTACTTC.

This clonotype was picked up many times. J is TRBJ2-3 and V is TRBV7-3, with TRBD2 matching over 7 bases. CDR3 length equals 15 residues. The ends lost 4 bases at V and 1 base at J; junction bases unmatched: 5. The germline gives CDR1 SGHTA, CDR2 FQGTGA. The CDR3 nucleotides read TGTGCCAGCAGCTCCGGACTAGGCGGCACAGATACGCAGTATTTT. Encoded protein: CASSSGLGGTDTQYF.

This clonotype was seen more than once but under ten times. The chain combines TRBV12-3 or TRBV12-4 with TRBJ2-1; 10 nucleotides line up with TRBD2. Losses at the gene ends were 10 bases for V and 0 bases for J; bases not matched to a gene: 9. The CDR3 length is 16 residues. CDR3 amino acids: CATGTSASTSYNEQFF. CDR3 DNA: TGTGCCACCGGGACTAGCGCTTCTACCTCCTACAATGAGCAGTTCTTC.

A few counts support this clonotype. A read error may account for a junction end that differs from germline. The rearrangement joins TRBV27 to TRBJ2-3, with D perhaps TRBD2 (6 bases). Germline V gives CDR1 MNHEY, CDR2 SMNVEV (reference sequence). The CDR3 spans 15 residues. In DNA, the CDR3 is TGTGCCAGCAGAGACGGGAGTTCTGGCACAGATACGCGGTATTTT. Its translation: CASRDGSSGTDTRYF.

The chain uses TRBV6-1 and TRBJ2-2; 8 nucleotides match TRBD2. The V gene end was trimmed by 8 bases and the J gene end by 6 bases; junction bases not matched to a gene: 8. CDR1 MNHNS and CDR2 SASEGT come from the germline V gene. CDR3 length: 14 amino acids. CDR3 coding DNA: TGTGCCAGCCGGGGGAGCGGGAGCGCCGGGGAGCTGTTTTTT. As protein: CASRGSGSAGELFF.